This T cell receptor (beta chain) was identified in a study of human T cells and chemical hapten exposure. Study at large: Each patch test put 0.01% DPC on the upper back, and results were read at 6 days. Women made up most patients, who had alopecia areata, totalis or universalis. The study's findings and limits: Those TCRs sitting above 1 in 1000 frequency stayed the same with DPC sensitization.

Time point described: patch test 3, about 24 weeks after DPC sensitization. The treatment: therapeutic diphenylcyclopropenone sensitization with weekly scalp DPC. At patch-test visits, sampling came before the patch test. Concerning this clonotype: What it binds is not known. A much larger clone lies one base from this, so it may be a read error.

TCRdb reprocessed the RACE reads with MiXCR, giving one entry per CDR3 protein. The table lists 150,000 to 200,000 distinct CDR3 sequences, 25% to 35% of them singletons. This sample comprised whole blood, obtained in connection with sensitization to the hapten diphenylcyclopropenone (DPC). The TCR was taken from a young woman with alopecia areata. Some clones in this sample may be carry-over from other donors' samples.

The CDR3 is CASSFNSNQPQHF. CDR3 DNA sequence: TGTGCCAGCAGCTTCAATAGCAATCAGCCCCAGCATTTT. V gene TRBV7-2 combines with J gene TRBJ1-5; D is unresolved. Germline V gives CDR1 SGHTA, CDR2 FQGNSA. V dropped 3 bases and J dropped 0 bases, with 3 bases sitting between them. The CDR3 runs 13 residues.